This T cell receptor beta chain is drawn from a study of cytotoxic CD8 clonotypes in ibrutinib-treated CLL. Comments on this clone: Its antigen is still unknown.

The protocol was immunoSEQ multiplex PCR, while the TCRdb copy is restricted to in-frame clones and leaves out a portion. Of about 160,000 clones listed, over 65% are singletons. Frozen PBMC stocks contributed about 2.2 micrograms of genomic DNA to the TCR beta libraries. The V end was cut by 3 bases, the J end by 2 bases, with 11 bases between. CDR3 length: 14 amino acids. Germline V lookup: CDR1 ENHRY, CDR2 SYGVKD. Overall study findings and caveats: Sampling times, which were not matched between the groups, differed between sustained-remission patients and progressing patients.

Sequenced here: PBMCs, sampled after 12 months of ibrutinib treatment. This clonotype was sampled from a human donor with chronic lymphocytic leukemia. V usage is TRBV10-3 and J usage is TRBJ2-7; D not certain. The CDR3 DNA reads TGTGCCATCAGTGAATACTCTTTAACCTACGAGCAGTACTTC. Its translation: CAISEYSLTYEQYF.